This T cell receptor beta chain is drawn from a study of blood T cell repertoires in COVID-19. The data were produced by immunoSEQ multiplex PCR, yet TCRdb's version contains in-frame clones alone and is incomplete. The sample holds 200,000 to 250,000 clones, 84% seen once. V dropped 3 bases and J dropped 2 bases, with 11 bases sitting between them. The CDR3 sequence is 14 residues long. Germline CDR1 and CDR2: MRHNA and SNTAGT. This receptor was taken from a young man with active or convalescent COVID-19. The rearrangement uses TRBV6-4 and TRBJ2-7; TRBD2 is a possible D gene (6 bases). Sequences were obtained from peripheral blood. CDR3 nucleotides: TGTGCCAGCAGTGAAAAGCGGGTCCCCTACGAGCAGTACTTC. Translating gives CASSEKRVPYEQYF.